This TCR beta chain is from a study of T cell responses to AZD1222 COVID-19 vaccine. Regarding the study as a whole: A rise in Spike-specific TCR breadth and depth followed two AZD1222 doses. No repertoire was sampled before or during the peak T cell response, only after it.

Produced via immunoSEQ multiplex PCR; TCRdb's table is partial and in-frame only. Among around 160,000 clones listed, 91% were seen once. Trimming removed 6 bases at V and 4 bases at J, with 24 bases between. There are 17 residues in the CDR3. Germline loops: CDR1 SGHVS, CDR2 FNYEAQ. On this clone: Its antigen remains unknown.

The specimen was peripheral blood, collected on day 0 of AZD1222 vaccination. The chain joins TRBV7-6 to TRBJ2-5, with unresolved D. The receptor comes from an adult in good health. The CDR3 nucleotides are TGTGCCAGCAGATTTAGTCGAGGCCGTGGGTTAGGAGAGACCCAGTACTTC. Residues: CASRFSRGRGLGETQYF.